This is a list of T cell receptor beta chains from one sample in a study of blood T cells in healthy people across ages. TCRdb independently ran MiXCR on the 5' RACE reads; one entry per CDR3 protein. The data show 760,000 or so distinct CDR3 sequences, 20% to 25% seen once. The data also belong to a second study, concerning T cells of mothers and their children.

Material: blood. The receptors here all came from a boy aged 10-17 years in good health. Each CDR3 is given with its conserved first and last residue. D genes are given only for firm matches. Clone sizes are given selectively: once, few, many, or a class where the clone is expanded.

size	V	D	J	DNA	CDR3
.	TRBV7-2	.	TRBJ1-2	TGTGCCAGCAGCTTAGTATCCGGGAATGGCTACACCTTC	CASSLVSGNGYTF
.	TRBV7-9	.	TRBJ1-1	TGTGCCAGCAGCCGTGACAGGTGGACTGAAGCTTTCTTT	CASSRDRWTEAFF
few	TRBV3-1	TRBD2	TRBJ2-3	TGTGCCAGCAGCTATATCGATTTGACTAGCGGGGTGAGCACAGATACGCAGTATTTT	CASSYIDLTSGVSTDTQYF
.	TRBV4-2	TRBD1	TRBJ2-7	TGTGCCAGCAGCCAAGGTTGGGACAGCTACGAGCAGTACTTC	CASSQGWDSYEQYF
.	TRBV2	.	TRBJ2-5	TGTGCCAGCAGTGTTGATAAGAAAGAGACCCAGTACTTC	CASSVDKKETQYF
.	TRBV7-2	.	TRBJ2-3	TGTGCCAGCAGCGTCTGGCTGTCAGATACGCAGTATTTT	CASSVWLSDTQYF
.	TRBV4-3	.	TRBJ1-2	TGCGCTAGCAGCCAGACCCTGGGGGCGCGTAATGGCTACACCTTC	CASSQTLGARNGYTF
few	TRBV28	TRBD2	TRBJ2-7	TGTGCCAGCAGCGGGGGGACTAGCGGGAGTTTCTACGAGCAGTACTTC	CASSGGTSGSFYEQYF
.	TRBV20-1	.	TRBJ2-2	TGCAGTGCTGGACAGCCGAACACCGGGGAGCTGTTTTTT	CSAGQPNTGELFF
few	TRBV24-1	TRBD2	TRBJ2-1	TGTGCCACCAGTGAAACCGGACTAGCGGGGGGCCGGAGCTCCTACAATGAGCAGTTCTTC	CATSETGLAGGRSSYNEQFF
.	TRBV7-2	.	TRBJ2-3	TGTGCCAGCAGCATGTGGGGGGATACGCAGTATTTT	CASSMWGDTQYF
few	TRBV3-1	.	TRBJ1-2	TGTGCCAGCAGCCGAGAAGAGGTCGAGAGGGGCCTCGGCTACACCTTC	CASSREEVERGLGYTF
few	TRBV12-3/TRBV12-4	TRBD1	TRBJ2-2	TGTGCCAGCAGTCAAGAGACAGGGTACCCCGGGGAGCTGTTTTTT	CASSQETGYPGELFF
.	TRBV10-3	TRBD2	TRBJ2-7	TGTGCCATTTCCCTAGCGGGAGGTAGCTCACCGTACTTC	CAISLAGGSSPYF
.	TRBV11-2	.	TRBJ2-7	TGTGCCAGCAGCTTAGAATTCGGGTCCTACGAGCAGTACTTC	CASSLEFGSYEQYF
.	TRBV12-5	.	TRBJ2-4	TGTGCTAGTGGTTTGTCCTCTGCCAAAAACATTCAGTACTTC	CASGLSSAKNIQYF